This record covers a single TCR beta chain. Its specificity is not known. The sample is drawn from a study of blood T cells in healthy people across ages. Study-wide results and caveats: Percentage of naive T cells showed a strong correlation with TCR beta diversity. Older age went with lower TCR beta diversity per million T cells, in a roughly linear way.

This CDR3 is 14 amino acids long. V was cut by 4 bases and J by 4 bases, with 12 bases left in between. The germline V gene has CDR1 SGHTA and CDR2 FQGNSA. The study drew donors from healthy Caucasian individuals in Russia aged about 6 to 100. Isolated PBMCs totaled at least 7 million in each sample. With a J-beta primer mix and a sample-barcoded 5' primer, a second PCR ran roughly 6 to 12 cycles. TCRdb analysed the 5' RACE reads with MiXCR anew, one entry per CDR3 protein. The sample holds roughly 2 million distinct CDR3 sequences, less than 50% seen once. This TCR was sampled from a woman aged 40 to 50 in good health. The chain is built from TRBV7-2 and TRBJ2-3, with D uncertain. The source material was blood. DNA of the CDR3: TGTGCCAGCAGCTCCCCCAATCCCTCAGATACGCAGTATTTT. Translating it yields CASSSPNPSDTQYF.